The present T cell receptor beta chain was sequenced within a study of shared clonotypes between healthy human individuals. The method was immunoSEQ multiplex PCR; TCRdb's version includes in-frame clones alone and lacks a portion of them. The sample shows 650,000 to 800,000 clones, roughly 72% of them seen only once. The length of the CDR3 is 13 residues. CDR1 SEHNR and CDR2 FQNEAQ come from the germline V gene (reference sequence). Deletions cut 1 base from V and 11 bases from J, with 14 bases between. Naive CD45RA+ and memory CD45RA-negative subsets were split from CD4+ cells. Whole-study results and caveats: Expectations were that clonotype sharing among donors would be affected by sequencing depth. Generally, estimated richness proved larger in naive subsets than it did in memory subsets.

Concerning this clone: Its antigen is currently unknown.

The genes are TRBV7-9 and TRBJ1-1, with D tentatively TRBD1 (5 bases). The sequence came from a woman aged 30 to 39 in good health. The sequenced sample consisted of memory CD4+ T cells sorted from blood. This sample's subset: CD45RA-negative fraction. The CDR3 DNA is TGTGCCAGCAGCTTAGGATCAGGGCGGGAGGCTTTCTTT. It specifies CASSLGSGREAFF.